This T cell receptor beta chain was identified in a study of blood T cell repertoires in COVID-19. About the research overall: The analysed material was cDNA or gDNA that came from T cells, B-cell-depleted T cells, or PBMCs.

This CDR3 comprises 17 residues. In germline, CDR1 is LGHDT, CDR2 YNNKEL (reference sequence). The V and J ends lost 4 bases and 6 bases, in that order; junction bases with no gene match: 17. In the original processing: Nucleated cell number was recorded as an estimate derived from reference gene primer amplification. Sequencing was performed with immunoSEQ multiplex PCR; in TCRdb, only in-frame clones are kept and a portion is missing. Clone size and V and J calls were adopted from that table, with D and trimming inferred from the DNA. The data contain a few hundred thousand clones, around 85% of them singletons.

The specimen sequenced was peripheral blood. The clonotype was recovered from a woman between 18 and 29 years old with acute or convalescent COVID-19. The V gene is TRBV3-1 (or the pseudogene TRBV3-2), the J gene TRBJ1-2; TRBD1 agrees at 7 bases. This CDR3 is CASSLLGRQGRDDGYTF. CDR3 nucleotide sequence: TGTGCCAGCAGCCTGCTGGGCCGACAGGGAAGGGATGATGGCTACACCTTC.